What follows are 27 T cell receptor beta chains derived from one specimen sequenced in a study of blood T cell repertoires in COVID-19. Repertoires were generated with immunoSEQ multiplex PCR, while TCRdb's copy carries only in-frame clones and drops some. The data show some 270,000 clones, 90% seen once. The sample comprised peripheral blood. Source of these receptors: a woman between 55 and 75 years old with COVID-19, enrolled during active disease.

The gene calls are TRBV5-6 and TRBJ1-6; TRBD1 matches 8 bases. Germline assignment: CDR1 SGHDT and CDR2 YYEEEE. V shed 4 bases and J 6 bases; nucleotides not matched to a gene: 9. CDR3 length equals 16 residues. The CDR3 DNA follows: TGTGCCAGCAGCCCCATGTCAGGGGGCCCTAATTCACCCCTCCACTTT. It codes for CASSPMSGGPNSPLHF.

This chain joins TRBV5-1 and TRBJ2-1; no clear D. Germline CDR1 SGHRS, CDR2 YFSETQ. The CDR3 consists of 12 residues. V lost 1 base and J lost 6, with 5 bases in between. The CDR3 reads CASSLYFNEQFF. CDR3 nucleotide sequence: TGCGCCAGCAGCTTGTATTTCAATGAGCAGTTCTTC.

This sequence joins TRBV11-3 and TRBJ2-1, with 9 bases aligning to TRBD2. The V segment lost 5 bases and the J segment 0 bases; nucleotides outside the gene matches: 2. The CDR3 extends over 15 amino acids. Germline CDR1 reads SGHNT; CDR2 reads YENEEA. The CDR3 here is CASSHSGGSYNEQFF. The CDR3 DNA sequence: TGTGCCAGCAGCCATAGCGGGGGCTCCTACAATGAGCAGTTCTTC.

V gene TRBV4-1 combines with J gene TRBJ1-3, with a possible D match to TRBD1 (5 bases). CDR1 is MGHRA and CDR2 is YSYEKL in the germline V gene. With 2 bases removed from V and 0 bases from J, the gap between germline ends came to 8 bases. The CDR3 consists of 15 residues. CDR3 sequence reads: CASSQLQGSGNTIYF. Written as DNA, the CDR3 is TGCGCCAGCAGCCAATTGCAGGGCTCTGGAAACACCATATATTTT.

As to this clone: The same CDR3 arises from other DNA sequences in this sample as well. Here the CDR3 DNA reads TGTGCCACCAGCAGAGACAGGGGTAGCAATCAGCCCCAGCATTTT. It yields the protein CATSRDRGSNQPQHF. The rearrangement links TRBV15 to TRBJ1-5; a weak D match, TRBD1 (6 bases). CDR1 is LNHNV, CDR2 YYDKDF, per germline (reference sequence). Trimming left V 0 bases short and J 0 bases short, with 6 bases between. The CDR3 covers 15 residues.

This chain connects TRBV2 to TRBJ1-4; possibly TRBD1 for D (6 bases). The V and J ends lost 4 bases and 7 bases respectively, with 16 bases between them. The CDR3 length is 15 residues. Germline CDR1 and CDR2: SNHLY and FYNNEI. The chain's CDR3 is CASSVLGAEVEKLFF. In DNA form, the CDR3 reads TGTGCCAGCAGTGTTTTGGGGGCGGAGGTTGAAAAACTGTTTTTT. Full variable domain (remainder filled in from reference TRBV2 and TRBJ1-4): EPEVTQTPSHQVTQMGQEVILRCVPISNHLYFYWYRQILGQKVEFLVSFYNNEISEKSEIFDDQFSVERPDGSNFTLKIRSTKLEDSAMYFCASSVLGAEVEKLFFGSGTQLSVL.

This clone occurred once. The gene calls are TRBV27 and TRBJ1-1, with unresolved D. Germline lookup yields CDR1 MNHEY and CDR2 SMNVEV (reference sequence). V was clipped by 6 bases and J by 1 base, with 9 bases between them. This CDR3 spans 13 amino acids. The CDR3 spells CASSRGQNTEAFF. CDR3 in DNA: TGTGCCAGCAGCCGGGGTCAGAACACTGAAGCTTTCTTT.

This clone was seen only once. This chain joins TRBV7-3 and TRBJ1-6; D is possibly TRBD1 (6 bases). Looked up from germline, CDR1 is SGHTA and CDR2 is FQGTGA. V was clipped by 6 bases and J by 8 bases, with 11 bases between them. The CDR3 runs to 13 residues. CDR3: CASSLQGDSPLHF. The CDR3, as DNA: TGTGCCAGCAGTCTACAGGGTGATTCACCCCTCCACTTT.

This clone was seen more than once but under ten times. This chain uses TRBV7-9 with TRBJ1-5, with TRBD1 matching over 7 bases. The CDR3 runs 15 residues. Germline V gene sequence: CDR1 SEHNR, CDR2 FQNEAQ (reference sequence). The ends lost 5 bases at V and 5 bases at J; junction bases unmatched: 9. The CDR3 bases are TGTGCCAGCAGCGCCCGCGGGACAGTTGATCAGCCCCAGCATTTT. Residues: CASSARGTVDQPQHF.

The chain employs TRBV7-3 and TRBJ2-2, with a tentative D call TRBD1 (6 bases). Germline V gene lookup returns CDR1 SGHTA and CDR2 FQGTGA. V lost 4 bases to trimming and J lost 2 bases, with 11 bases between them. The CDR3 covers 15 residues. CDR3 protein: CASSWKGDNTGELFF. Here the CDR3 DNA reads TGTGCCAGCAGCTGGAAGGGGGATAACACCGGGGAGCTGTTTTTT. Together with reference TRBV7-3 and TRBJ2-2, the CDR3 gives the full variable domain: GAGVSQTPSNKVTEKGKYVELRCDPISGHTALYWYRQSLGQGPEFLIYFQGTGAADDSGLPNDRFFAVRPEGSVSTLKIQRTERGDSAVYLCASSWKGDNTGELFFGEGSRLTVL.

The chain joins TRBV2 to TRBJ2-5; D is undetermined. Germline lookup yields CDR1 SNHLY and CDR2 FYNNEI. Between the trimmed V and J ends, which lost 4 bases and 4 bases, there was a span of 4 bases. This CDR3 spans 11 amino acids. CDR3 region: CASSVVETQYF. The DNA for the CDR3 is TGTGCCAGCAGTGTAGTAGAGACCCAGTACTTC.

The chain has TRBV3-1 (or the pseudogene TRBV3-2) and TRBJ1-1; D is unclear. Between the trimmed V and J ends, which lost 4 bases and 1 base, there was a span of 4 bases. The germline gives CDR1 LGHDT, CDR2 YNNKEL (reference sequence). This CDR3 spans 12 amino acids. The CDR3 loop reads CASSPGNTEAFF. The CDR3 nucleotides read TGTGCCAGCAGCCCCGGGAACACTGAAGCTTTCTTT.

V and J are TRBV6-5 and TRBJ1-6; D is ambiguous. This CDR3 is built from 11 residues. Germline V gene sequence: CDR1 MNHEY, CDR2 SVGAGI. Trimming removed 8 bases from V and 14 bases from J, with 13 bases in between. This chain's CDR3 is CASYGPSALHF. The DNA for the CDR3 is TGTGCCAGCTACGGTCCCTCGGCCCTCCACTTT.

This chain links TRBV4-2 with TRBJ2-5; no clear D gene. V was cut by 4 bases and J by 5 bases, with 14 bases left in between. Germline V gene data show CDR1 as LGHNA and CDR2 as YNFKEQ. The CDR3 spans 14 residues. This chain's CDR3 is CASSPSGPRETQYF. The CDR3 bases are TGTGCCAGCAGCCCCTCCGGTCCACGGGAGACCCAGTACTTC.

The CDR3 DNA reads TGTGCCATCAGTGGGGGTGCGGGGGTGAACTACGAGCAGTACTTC. Its protein is CAISGGAGVNYEQYF. V gene TRBV10-3 combines with J gene TRBJ2-7; TRBD2 matches at 7 bases. In germline, CDR1 is ENHRY, CDR2 SYGVKD. After removal of 4 bases from V and 3 bases from J, the junction contained 9 bases not matched to a gene. The CDR3 contains 15 residues.

The rearrangement joins TRBV7-9 to TRBJ1-1; tentatively, D is TRBD1 (6 bases). The ends were cut back, 4 bases at V and 0 bases at J, with 12 bases in the middle. Germline values: CDR1 SEHNR, CDR2 FQNEAQ (reference sequence). CDR3 length: 15 residues. Here the CDR3 reads CASSSLGDMNTEAFF. DNA of the CDR3: TGTGCCAGCAGCTCGCTGGGGGACATGAACACTGAAGCTTTCTTT.

This clone occurred once. The V and J genes are TRBV7-2 and TRBJ2-2; TRBD2 matches 12 bases. V lost 4 bases to trimming and J lost 3 bases; unmatched junction nucleotides: 12. This CDR3 contains 19 residues. Germline V gene data show CDR1 as SGHTA and CDR2 as FQGNSA. CDR3 nucleotide sequence: TGTGCCAGCAGCTGGACTAGCGGGGCTCTTCTTTTCGACACCGGGGAGCTGTTTTTT. Its translation is CASSWTSGALLFDTGELFF.

The V and J genes are TRBV19 and TRBJ2-3; no clear D. V dropped 2 bases and J dropped 1 base, with 10 bases sitting between them. Per the germline V gene, CDR1 is LNHDA and CDR2 is SQIVND (reference sequence). This CDR3 spans 15 amino acids. The CDR3, as DNA: TGTGCCAGTAGTATACGGGTGTCTGGCACAGATACGCAGTATTTT. It specifies CASSIRVSGTDTQYF. The variable domain in full, completed from reference TRBV19 and TRBJ2-3, reads DGGITQSPKYLFRKEGQNVTLSCEQNLNHDAMYWYRQDPGQGLRLIYYSQIVNDFQKGDIAEGYSVSREKKESFPLTVTSAQKNPTAFYLCASSIRVSGTDTQYFGPGTRLTVL.

The genes are TRBV7-2 and TRBJ1-1; D uncertain. Germline V gene data show CDR1 as SGHTA and CDR2 as FQGNSA. The CDR3 is made up of 13 amino acids. The V end lost 2 bases, the J end lost 11 bases, and 15 bases lay between the germline ends. The CDR3: CASSLSSAGSAFF. Written as DNA, the CDR3 is TGTGCCAGCAGCTTAAGTTCGGCAGGTTCCGCTTTCTTT.

This clone has just a few counts. The V and J genes are TRBV29-1 and TRBJ2-1; 9 bases agree with TRBD2. The V segment lost 4 bases and the J segment 9 bases; nucleotides outside the gene matches: 4. This CDR3 comprises 12 residues. From germline, CDR1 is SQVTM and CDR2 ANQGSEA. The CDR3 region has the DNA TGCAGCGTTGTCGCGGGGGGGCGTGAGCAGTTCTTC. This sequence encodes CSVVAGGREQFF.

V gene TRBV5-6 combines with J gene TRBJ1-6; 8 bases align to TRBD1. This CDR3 comprises 15 residues. From germline, CDR1 is SGHDT and CDR2 YYEEEE. J lost 13 bases, V lost 0 bases, and 9 bases had no gene match. The CDR3 spells CASSLGTGWEGPLHF. CDR3 nucleotide sequence: TGTGCCAGCAGCTTGGGGACAGGGTGGGAAGGTCCCCTCCACTTT.

This clone came up a few times. The chain combines TRBV5-1 with TRBJ1-1; D unclear. The CDR3 runs 13 residues. Trimming removed 3 bases at V and 1 base at J, with 7 bases between. Germline CDR1 reads SGHRS; CDR2 reads YFSETQ. The CDR3 DNA reads as TGCGCCAGCAGCTCCCCCGGGAACACTGAAGCTTTCTTT. It is translated as CASSSPGNTEAFF. Full variable domain (outside the CDR3, taken from reference TRBV5-1 and TRBJ1-1): KAGVTQTPRYLIKTRGQQVTLSCSPISGHRSVSWYQQTPGQGLQFLFEYFSETQRNKGNFPGRFSGRQFSNSRSEMNVSTLELGDSALYLCASSSPGNTEAFFGQGTRLTVV.

The chain joins TRBV9 to TRBJ1-3; TRBD1 aligns across 8 bases. Germline V gives CDR1 SGDLS, CDR2 YYNGEE. The V segment lost 5 bases and the J segment 5 bases; nucleotides outside the gene matches: 3. CDR3 size: 13 residues. CDR3 sequence reads: CASSRQGRNTIYF. The CDR3 nucleotides read TGTGCCAGCAGTCGACAGGGGAGAAACACCATATATTTT.

The chain employs TRBV9 and TRBJ1-2; TRBD1 aligns across 8 bases. V shed 7 bases and J 4 bases; nucleotides not matched to a gene: 18. The V gene's germline CDR1 is SGDLS and CDR2 YYNGEE. The length of the CDR3 is 17 residues. The CDR3 DNA reads as TGTGCCAGCCCTTCCGGGACAGGCTCCATAGCCACCTATGGCTACACCTTC. This sequence encodes CASPSGTGSIATYGYTF. Based on the CDR3 plus reference TRBV9 and TRBJ1-2, the full variable domain is DSGVTQTPKHLITATGQRVTLRCSPRSGDLSVYWYQQSLDQGLQFLIQYYNGEERAKGNILERFSAQQFPDLHSELNLSSLELGDSALYFCASPSGTGSIATYGYTFGSGTRLTVV.

This chain joins TRBV13 and TRBJ2-7; D is unresolved. Trimming took off 5 bases at V and 4 bases at J, with 27 bases between the two ends. This CDR3 has 18 residues. CDR1 and CDR2 from the germline V gene are PRHDT and FYEKMQ (reference sequence). CDR3 loop: CASSRLRSPISSKYEQYF. The CDR3 nucleotides are TGTGCCAGCAGCCGCCTACGTTCCCCCATTTCATCGAAATACGAGCAGTACTTC.

V usage is TRBV18 and J usage is TRBJ2-2, with 8 nucleotides matching TRBD1. Losses at the gene ends were 3 bases for V and 1 base for J; bases not matched to a gene: 1. The germline CDR1 and CDR2 sequences are KGHSH and LQKENI. This CDR3 has 15 amino acids. The CDR3 loop reads CASSPDRGNTGELFF. The DNA for the CDR3 is TGTGCCAGCTCACCCGACAGGGGGAACACCGGGGAGCTGTTTTTT.

This clone was detected only once. The chain combines TRBV18 with TRBJ2-1; D is perhaps TRBD2 (6 bases). Germline-derived CDR1 and CDR2 are KGHSH and LQKENI. This CDR3 comprises 16 residues. V gave up 8 bases and J gave up 0 bases, with 17 bases separating them. This CDR3 is CASTQTSHYSYNEQFF. DNA for the CDR3: TGTGCCAGCACCCAGACTAGTCACTACTCCTACAATGAGCAGTTCTTC.